This T cell receptor (beta chain) was sequenced for a study of CD8 T cells in Susac syndrome. The RNA, about 0.5 to 1 ug, was put through reverse transcription using random hexamers. MiXCR was run by TCRdb on the immunoSEQ multiplex PCR reads, yielding one entry per CDR3 protein. The table includes about 210,000 distinct CDR3 sequences, about 95% detected once. Trimming took 5 bases from V and 5 from J; bases not matched to a gene: 8. The CDR3 has 14 amino acids. Germline V lookup: CDR1 SEHNR, CDR2 FQNEAQ (reference sequence). The sequence came from a human donor with multiple sclerosis. The chain joins TRBV7-9 to TRBJ2-7, with TRBD1 matching 8 bases. Material for sequencing was CD4+ T cells from PBMCs. CDR3 DNA: TGTGCCAGCAGCATAGGACAGGGATGGGACGAGCAGTACTTC. This sequence encodes CASSIGQGWDEQYF.